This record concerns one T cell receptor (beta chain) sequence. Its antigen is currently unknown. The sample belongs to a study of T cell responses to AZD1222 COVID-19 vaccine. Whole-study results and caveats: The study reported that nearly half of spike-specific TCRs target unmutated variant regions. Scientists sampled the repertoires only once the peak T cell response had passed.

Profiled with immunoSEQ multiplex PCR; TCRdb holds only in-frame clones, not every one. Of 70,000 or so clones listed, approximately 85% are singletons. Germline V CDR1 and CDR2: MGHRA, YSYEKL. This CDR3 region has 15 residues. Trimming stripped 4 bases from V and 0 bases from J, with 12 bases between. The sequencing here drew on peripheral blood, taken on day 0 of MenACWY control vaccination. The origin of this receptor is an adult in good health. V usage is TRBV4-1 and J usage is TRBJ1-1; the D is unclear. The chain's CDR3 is CASSPLPSMNTEAFF. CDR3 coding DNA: TGCGCCAGCAGCCCCCTACCCTCTATGAACACTGAAGCTTTCTTT.